This TCR beta chain was retrieved from a study of control samples from healthy donors and cancer patients. Sequenced by immunoSEQ multiplex PCR; TCRdb stores in-frame clones only, minus some. Of 100,000 to 150,000 clones in the sample, about 90% were seen once. The CDR3 has 18 residues. Germline loops: CDR1 SGDLS, CDR2 YYNGEE. Germline trimming cut 3 bases from V and 0 bases from J; bases unmatched to any gene: 12. Material: blood. The chain is built from TRBV9 and TRBJ2-1; TRBD2 matches 7 bases. The sequence derives from a man aged 18 to 35 in good health. The CDR3 nucleotides are TGTGCCAGCAGCGGACCGAGCCAGCGGGGCAGCTCCTACAATGAGCAGTTCTTC. As protein: CASSGPSQRGSSYNEQFF.